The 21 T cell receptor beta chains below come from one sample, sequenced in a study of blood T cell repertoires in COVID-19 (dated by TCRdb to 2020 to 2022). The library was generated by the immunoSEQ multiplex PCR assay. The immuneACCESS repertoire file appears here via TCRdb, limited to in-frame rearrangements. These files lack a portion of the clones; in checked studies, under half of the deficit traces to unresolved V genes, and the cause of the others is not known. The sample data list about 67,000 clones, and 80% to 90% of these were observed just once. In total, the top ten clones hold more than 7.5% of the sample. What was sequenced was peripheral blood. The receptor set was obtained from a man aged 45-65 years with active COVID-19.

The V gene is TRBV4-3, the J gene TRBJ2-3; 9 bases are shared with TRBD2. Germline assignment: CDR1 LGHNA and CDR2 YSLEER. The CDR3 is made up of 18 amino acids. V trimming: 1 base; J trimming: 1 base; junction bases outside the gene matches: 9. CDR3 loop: CASSQGGPTSGRTDTQYF. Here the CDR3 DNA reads TGCGCCAGCAGCCAAGGGGGGCCGACTAGCGGCCGCACAGATACGCAGTATTTT.

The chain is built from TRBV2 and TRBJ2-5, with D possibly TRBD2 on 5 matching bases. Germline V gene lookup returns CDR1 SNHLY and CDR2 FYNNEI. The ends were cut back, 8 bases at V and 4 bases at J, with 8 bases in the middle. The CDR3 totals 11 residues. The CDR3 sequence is CASGEGETQYF. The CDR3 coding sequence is TGTGCCAGCGGAGAGGGAGAGACCCAGTACTTC.

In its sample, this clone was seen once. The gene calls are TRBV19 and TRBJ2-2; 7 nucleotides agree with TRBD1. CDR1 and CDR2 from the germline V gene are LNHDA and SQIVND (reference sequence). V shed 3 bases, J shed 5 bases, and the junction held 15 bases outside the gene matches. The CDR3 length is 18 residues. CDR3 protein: CASSIQPGRGGATGELFF. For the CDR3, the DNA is TGTGCCAGTAGTATCCAGCCGGGCAGAGGGGGCGCAACCGGGGAGCTGTTTTTT. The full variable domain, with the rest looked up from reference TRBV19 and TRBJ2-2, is DGGITQSPKYLFRKEGQNVTLSCEQNLNHDAMYWYRQDPGQGLRLIYYSQIVNDFQKGDIAEGYSVSREKKESFPLTVTSAQKNPTAFYLCASSIQPGRGGATGELFFGEGSRLTVL.

The CDR3 spells CASSLTGDSYNEQFF. CDR3 nucleotides: TGTGCCAGCAGCTTGACGGGAGACTCCTACAATGAGCAGTTCTTC. The V gene is TRBV7-3, the J gene TRBJ2-1; a weak D match, TRBD2 (6 bases). V lost 3 bases and J lost 0, with 9 bases in between. CDR1 is SGHTA, CDR2 FQGTGA, per germline. There are 15 residues in the CDR3.

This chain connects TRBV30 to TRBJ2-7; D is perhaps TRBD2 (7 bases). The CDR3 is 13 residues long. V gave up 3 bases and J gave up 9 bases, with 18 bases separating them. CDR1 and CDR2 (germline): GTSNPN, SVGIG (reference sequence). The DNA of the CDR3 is TGTGCCTGGAGCCAGGGGAGGGTCGAGTTGCAGTACTTC. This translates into CAWSQGRVELQYF.

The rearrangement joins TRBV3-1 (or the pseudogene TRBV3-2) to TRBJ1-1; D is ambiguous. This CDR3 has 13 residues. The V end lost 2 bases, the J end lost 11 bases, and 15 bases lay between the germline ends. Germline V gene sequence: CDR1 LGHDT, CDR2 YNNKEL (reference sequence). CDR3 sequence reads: CASSQTRNLPAFF. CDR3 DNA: TGTGCCAGCAGCCAAACGAGGAACCTGCCTGCTTTCTTT.

Here the CDR3 DNA reads TGTGCCAGCAGCTTGGCGGACCAGGGGGACGGGGAGCTGTTTTTT. Protein sequence: CASSLADQGDGELFF. The V call is TRBV5-4, the J call TRBJ2-2, with TRBD1 matching 7 bases. This CDR3 has 15 residues. V gave up 0 bases and J gave up 7 bases; unmatched junction bases: 6. From germline, CDR1 is SGHNT and CDR2 YYREEE (reference sequence).

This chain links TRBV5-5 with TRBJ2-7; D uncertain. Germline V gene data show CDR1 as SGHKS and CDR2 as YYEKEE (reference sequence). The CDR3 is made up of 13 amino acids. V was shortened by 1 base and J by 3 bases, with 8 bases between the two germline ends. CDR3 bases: TGTGCCAGCAGCTTGCTACCAAACTACGAGCAGTACTTC. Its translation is CASSLLPNYEQYF.

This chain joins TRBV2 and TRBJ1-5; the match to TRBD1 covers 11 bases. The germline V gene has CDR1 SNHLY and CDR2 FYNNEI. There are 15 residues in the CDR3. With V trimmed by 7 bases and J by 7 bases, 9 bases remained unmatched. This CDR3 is CASTLGQGALQPQHF. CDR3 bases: TGTGCCAGCACCCTAGGACAGGGGGCTTTGCAGCCCCAGCATTTT.

CDR3 nucleotide sequence: TGCAGCGTTTCTAGGGGGCGTAGCTCCTACGAGCAGTACTTC. Translated, it gives CSVSRGRSSYEQYF. The chain combines TRBV29-1 with TRBJ2-7, with 7 nucleotides matching TRBD1. This CDR3 has 14 residues. Trimming took 5 bases from V and 0 from J; bases not matched to a gene: 7. Looked up from germline, CDR1 is SQVTM and CDR2 is ANQGSEA.

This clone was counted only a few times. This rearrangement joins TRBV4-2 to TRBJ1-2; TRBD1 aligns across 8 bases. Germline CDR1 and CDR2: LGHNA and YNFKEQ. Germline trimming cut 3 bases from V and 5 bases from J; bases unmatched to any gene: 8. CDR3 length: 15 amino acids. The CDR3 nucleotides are TGTGCCAGCAGCCATGAAGGACAGGGATCATATGGCTACACCTTC. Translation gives CASSHEGQGSYGYTF.

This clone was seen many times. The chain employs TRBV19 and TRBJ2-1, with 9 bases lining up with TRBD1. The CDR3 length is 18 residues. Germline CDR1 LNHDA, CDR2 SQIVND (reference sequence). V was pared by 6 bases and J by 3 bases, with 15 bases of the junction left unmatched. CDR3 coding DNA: TGTGCCAGTAGGCTGGGGACAGGGTCTGTCCCGATCTACAATGAGCAGTTCTTC. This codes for CASRLGTGSVPIYNEQFF. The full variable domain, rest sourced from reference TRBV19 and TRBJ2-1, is DGGITQSPKYLFRKEGQNVTLSCEQNLNHDAMYWYRQDPGQGLRLIYYSQIVNDFQKGDIAEGYSVSREKKESFPLTVTSAQKNPTAFYLCASRLGTGSVPIYNEQFFGPGTRLTVL.

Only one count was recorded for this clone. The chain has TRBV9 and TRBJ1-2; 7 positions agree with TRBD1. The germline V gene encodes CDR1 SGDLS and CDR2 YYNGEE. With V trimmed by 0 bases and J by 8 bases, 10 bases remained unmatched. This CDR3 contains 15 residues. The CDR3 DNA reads TGTGCCAGCAGCGTAGCGGGGACAGCCGTTTGGGGCTACACCTTC. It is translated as CASSVAGTAVWGYTF. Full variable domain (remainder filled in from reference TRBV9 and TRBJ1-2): DSGVTQTPKHLITATGQRVTLRCSPRSGDLSVYWYQQSLDQGLQFLIQYYNGEERAKGNILERFSAQQFPDLHSELNLSSLELGDSALYFCASSVAGTAVWGYTFGSGTRLTVV.

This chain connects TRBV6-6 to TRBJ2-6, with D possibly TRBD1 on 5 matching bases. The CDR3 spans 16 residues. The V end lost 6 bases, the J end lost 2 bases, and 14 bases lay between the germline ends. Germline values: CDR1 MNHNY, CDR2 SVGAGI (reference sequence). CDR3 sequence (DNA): TGTGCCAGCAGCCCCAGTACAGGCCCTGGGGCCAACGTCCTGACTTTC. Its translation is CASSPSTGPGANVLTF.

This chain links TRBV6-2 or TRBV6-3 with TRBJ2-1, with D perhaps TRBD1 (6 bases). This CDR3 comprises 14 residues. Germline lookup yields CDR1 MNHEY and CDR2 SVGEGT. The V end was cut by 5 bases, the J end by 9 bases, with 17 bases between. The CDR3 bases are TGTGCCAGCAGTACATTTACAGGGTACCGTGAGCAGTTCTTC. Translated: CASSTFTGYREQFF.

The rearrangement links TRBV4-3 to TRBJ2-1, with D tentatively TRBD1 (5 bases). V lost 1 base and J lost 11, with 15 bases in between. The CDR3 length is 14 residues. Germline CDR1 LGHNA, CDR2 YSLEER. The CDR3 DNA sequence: TGCGCCAGCAGCCAAGTGGGGCCAGGTGGCCAGCAGTTCTTC. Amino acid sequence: CASSQVGPGGQQFF.

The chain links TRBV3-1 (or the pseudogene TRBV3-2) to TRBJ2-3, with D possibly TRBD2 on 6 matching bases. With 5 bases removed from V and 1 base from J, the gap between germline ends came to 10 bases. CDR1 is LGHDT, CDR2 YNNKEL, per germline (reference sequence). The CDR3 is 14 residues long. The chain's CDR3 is CASSRRAGTDTQYF. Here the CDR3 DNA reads TGTGCCAGCAGCAGGAGGGCGGGCACAGATACGCAGTATTTT.

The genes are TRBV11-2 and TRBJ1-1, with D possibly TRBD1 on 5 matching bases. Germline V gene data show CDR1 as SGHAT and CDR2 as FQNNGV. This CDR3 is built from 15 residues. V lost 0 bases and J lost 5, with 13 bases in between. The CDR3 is CASSLEGGGGTEAFF. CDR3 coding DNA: TGTGCCAGCAGCTTAGAGGGGGGAGGAGGGACTGAAGCTTTCTTT.

This CDR3 is CASSPTWGTNEKLFF. Here the CDR3 DNA reads TGTGCCAGCAGTCCCACTTGGGGCACTAATGAAAAACTGTTTTTT. The chain has TRBV6-5 and TRBJ1-4, with D perhaps matching TRBD1 (5 bases). The CDR3 extends over 15 amino acids. Trimming left V 5 bases short and J 2 bases short, with 12 bases between. CDR1 MNHEY and CDR2 SVGAGI come from the germline V gene.

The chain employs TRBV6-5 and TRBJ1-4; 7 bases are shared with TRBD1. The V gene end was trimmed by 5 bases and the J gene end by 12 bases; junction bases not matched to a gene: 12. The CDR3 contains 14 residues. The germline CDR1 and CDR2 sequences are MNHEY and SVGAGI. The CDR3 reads CASSLRQGAGELFF. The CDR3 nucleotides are TGTGCCAGCAGTCTACGACAGGGCGCTGGGGAACTGTTTTTT.

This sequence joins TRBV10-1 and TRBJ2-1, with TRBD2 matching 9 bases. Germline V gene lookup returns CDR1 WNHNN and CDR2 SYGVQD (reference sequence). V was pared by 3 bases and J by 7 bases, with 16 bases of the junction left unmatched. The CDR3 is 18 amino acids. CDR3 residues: CASSEGSGSMPPPNEQFF. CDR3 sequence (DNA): TGCGCCAGCAGTGAAGGTAGCGGGAGTATGCCCCCCCCAAATGAGCAGTTCTTC.